This T cell receptor beta chain was profiled in a study of shared T cell receptors in the human thymus. TCRdb's copy holds only in-frame clones and misses some; the assay was immunoSEQ multiplex PCR. The table shows hundreds of thousands of clones, with 88% occurring only once. There are 18 residues in the CDR3. Germline V lookup: CDR1 SGHTA, CDR2 FQGNSA. Trimming at V came to 1 base and at J to 2 bases, leaving 7 bases not matched to a gene. This same sample was also part of a study on human thymus T cells.

The receptor comes from a boy less than two years old with a congenital heart defect. Sequenced: thymocytes. The chain employs TRBV7-2 and TRBJ2-5, with 13 positions matching TRBD2. The CDR3, as DNA: TGTGCCAGCAGCTTAGGGACTAGCGGGAGTCGGGGGCAAGAGACCCAGTACTTC. Translated: CASSLGTSGSRGQETQYF.